This T cell receptor (beta chain) was recorded in a study of cytomegalovirus exposure and HLA in healthy donors. Study-wide results and caveats: Most subjects had HLA-A and HLA-B alleles reportedly predicted accurately by TCR beta sequences. A later analysis reported that several of the most significant clusters appeared to be linked to common viral pathogens, among them Epstein-Barr virus. Per a later analysis, HLA-associated TCR beta chains showed more clonal expansion than other, equally common TCR beta chains. Using the classifier, cytomegalovirus status was reportedly diagnosed with high specificity and sensitivity.

Regarding this clone: Antigen unknown.

The PCR ran on 60 Vbeta and 13 Jbeta primers. Sequencing was performed with immunoSEQ multiplex PCR; in TCRdb, only in-frame clones are kept and a portion is missing. The repertoire has tens of thousands of clones, 65% to 70% of them found once; the top ten carry about 9.4%. Looked up from germline, CDR1 is SNHLY and CDR2 is FYNNEI. The CDR3 extends over 16 amino acids. Trimming removed 7 bases from V and 4 bases from J, with 19 bases in between. This clonotype was sampled from a man aged 35-49 years in good health and CMV-seropositive. V gene TRBV2 combines with J gene TRBJ2-2; tentative D call: TRBD1 (6 bases). Sequenced: PBMCs. The CDR3 DNA reads TGTGCCAGCAAGGGCTCGGCAGGGGTGGTCACCGGGGAGCTGTTTTTT. It yields the protein CASKGSAGVVTGELFF.